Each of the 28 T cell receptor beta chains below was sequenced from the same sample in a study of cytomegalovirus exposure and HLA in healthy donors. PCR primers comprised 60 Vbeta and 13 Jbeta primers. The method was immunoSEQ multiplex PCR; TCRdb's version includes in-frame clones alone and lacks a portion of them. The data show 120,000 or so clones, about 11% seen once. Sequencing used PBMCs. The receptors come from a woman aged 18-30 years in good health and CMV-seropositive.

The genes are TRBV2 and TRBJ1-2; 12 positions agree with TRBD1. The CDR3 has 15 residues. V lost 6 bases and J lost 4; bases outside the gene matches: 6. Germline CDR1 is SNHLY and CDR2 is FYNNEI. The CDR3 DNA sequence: TGTGCCAGCAGGGCCGGGACAGGGGGCCTCTATGGCTACACCTTC. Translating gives CASRAGTGGLYGYTF. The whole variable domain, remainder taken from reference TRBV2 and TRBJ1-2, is EPEVTQTPSHQVTQMGQEVILRCVPISNHLYFYWYRQILGQKVEFLVSFYNNEISEKSEIFDDQFSVERPDGSNFTLKIRSTKLEDSAMYFCASRAGTGGLYGYTFGSGTRLTVV.

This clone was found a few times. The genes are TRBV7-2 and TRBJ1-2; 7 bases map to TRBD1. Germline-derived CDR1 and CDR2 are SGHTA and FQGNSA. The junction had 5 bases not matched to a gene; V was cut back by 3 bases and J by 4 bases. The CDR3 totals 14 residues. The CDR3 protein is CASSFFWDSYGYTF. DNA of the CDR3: TGTGCCAGCAGCTTTTTTTGGGACAGCTATGGCTACACCTTC.

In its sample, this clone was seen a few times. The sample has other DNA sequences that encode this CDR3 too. This chain's CDR3 is CASSRGQETDTQYF. Written as DNA, the CDR3 is TGTGCCAGCAGTAGGGGACAGGAGACAGATACGCAGTATTTT. The chain carries TRBV6-4 and TRBJ2-3; the match to TRBD1 covers 8 bases. V shed 5 bases and J 3 bases; nucleotides not matched to a gene: 4. The length of the CDR3 is 14 residues. Germline V gene data show CDR1 as MRHNA and CDR2 as SNTAGT.

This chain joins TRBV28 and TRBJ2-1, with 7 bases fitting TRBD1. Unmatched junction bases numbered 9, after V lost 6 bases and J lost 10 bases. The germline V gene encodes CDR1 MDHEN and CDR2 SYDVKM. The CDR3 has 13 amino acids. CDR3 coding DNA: TGTGCCAGCAGGAGGGGGCAGGGAAGGGAGCAGTTCTTC. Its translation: CASRRGQGREQFF.

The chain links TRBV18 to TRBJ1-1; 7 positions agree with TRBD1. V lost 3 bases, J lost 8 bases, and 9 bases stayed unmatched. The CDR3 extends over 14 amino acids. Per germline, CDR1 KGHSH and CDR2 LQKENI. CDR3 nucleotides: TGTGCCAGCTCACCCGCGACAGGGTTGCTAGAAGCTTTCTTT. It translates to CASSPATGLLEAFF.

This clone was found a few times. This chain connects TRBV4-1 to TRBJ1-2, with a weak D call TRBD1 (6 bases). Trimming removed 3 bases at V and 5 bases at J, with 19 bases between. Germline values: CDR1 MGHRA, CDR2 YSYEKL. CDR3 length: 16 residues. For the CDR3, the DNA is TGCGCCAGCAGCCACCCCGCATTGGGGGCGGAGTATGGCTACACCTTC. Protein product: CASSHPALGAEYGYTF.

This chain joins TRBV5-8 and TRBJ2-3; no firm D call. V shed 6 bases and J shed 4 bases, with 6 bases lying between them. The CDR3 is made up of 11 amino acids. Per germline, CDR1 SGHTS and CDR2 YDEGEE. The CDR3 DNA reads TGTGCCAGCACCCGGGCAGATACGCAGTATTTT. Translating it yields CASTRADTQYF.

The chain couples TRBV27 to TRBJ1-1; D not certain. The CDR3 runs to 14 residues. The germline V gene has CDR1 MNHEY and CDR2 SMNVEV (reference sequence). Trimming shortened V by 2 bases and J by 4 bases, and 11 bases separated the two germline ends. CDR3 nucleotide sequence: TGTGCCAGCAGTTTAGGAGGGATCGTCACTGAAGCTTTCTTT. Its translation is CASSLGGIVTEAFF.

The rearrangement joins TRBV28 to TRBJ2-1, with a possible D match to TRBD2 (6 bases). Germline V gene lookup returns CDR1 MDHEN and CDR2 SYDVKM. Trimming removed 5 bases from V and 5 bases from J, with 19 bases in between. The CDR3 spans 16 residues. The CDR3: CASSEFGGRSDNEQFF. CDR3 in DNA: TGTGCCAGCAGTGAGTTCGGAGGGAGGTCCGACAATGAGCAGTTCTTC.

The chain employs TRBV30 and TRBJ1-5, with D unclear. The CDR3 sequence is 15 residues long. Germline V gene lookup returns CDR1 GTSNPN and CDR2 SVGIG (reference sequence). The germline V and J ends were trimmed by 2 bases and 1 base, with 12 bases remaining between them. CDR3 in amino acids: CAWSPGSRSNQPQHF. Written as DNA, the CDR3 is TGTGCCTGGAGTCCCGGGTCCCGAAGCAATCAGCCCCAGCATTTT.

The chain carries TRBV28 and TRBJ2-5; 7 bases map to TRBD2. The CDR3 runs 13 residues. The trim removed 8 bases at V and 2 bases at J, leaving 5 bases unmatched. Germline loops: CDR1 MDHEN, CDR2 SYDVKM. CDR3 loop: CASSLAEQETQYF. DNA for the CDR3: TGTGCCAGCTCCCTAGCGGAACAAGAGACCCAGTACTTC. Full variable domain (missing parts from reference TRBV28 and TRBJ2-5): DVKVTQSSRYLVKRTGEKVFLECVQDMDHENMFWYRQDPGLGLRLIYFSYDVKMKEKGDIPEGYSVSREKKERFSLILESASTNQTSMYLCASSLAEQETQYFGPGTRLLVL.

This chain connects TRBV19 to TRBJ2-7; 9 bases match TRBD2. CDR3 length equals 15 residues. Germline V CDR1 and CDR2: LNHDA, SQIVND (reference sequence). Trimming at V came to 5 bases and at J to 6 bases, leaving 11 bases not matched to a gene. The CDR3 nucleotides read TGTGCCAGTAGTCCCCGGTTAGCGGGAGCCCGCGAGCAGTACTTC. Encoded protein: CASSPRLAGAREQYF.

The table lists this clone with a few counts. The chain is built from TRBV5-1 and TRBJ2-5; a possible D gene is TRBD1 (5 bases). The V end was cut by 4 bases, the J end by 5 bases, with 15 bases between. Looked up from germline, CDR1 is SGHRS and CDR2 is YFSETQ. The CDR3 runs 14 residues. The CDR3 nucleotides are TGCGCCAGCAGCGCGGCGACAGTTGGGGAGACCCAGTACTTC. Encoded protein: CASSAATVGETQYF.

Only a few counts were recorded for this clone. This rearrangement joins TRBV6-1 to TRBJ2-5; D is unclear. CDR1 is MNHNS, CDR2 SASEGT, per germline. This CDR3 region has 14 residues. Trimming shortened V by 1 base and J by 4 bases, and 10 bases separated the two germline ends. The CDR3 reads CASSEGGVGETQYF. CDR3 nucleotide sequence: TGTGCCAGCAGTGAAGGTGGAGTGGGAGAGACCCAGTACTTC.

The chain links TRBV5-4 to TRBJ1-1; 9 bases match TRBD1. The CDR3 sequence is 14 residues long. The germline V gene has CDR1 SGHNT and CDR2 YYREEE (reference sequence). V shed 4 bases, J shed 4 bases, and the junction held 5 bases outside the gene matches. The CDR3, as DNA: TGTGCCAGCAGCATACAGGGGGCCGGCACTGAAGCTTTCTTT. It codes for CASSIQGAGTEAFF.

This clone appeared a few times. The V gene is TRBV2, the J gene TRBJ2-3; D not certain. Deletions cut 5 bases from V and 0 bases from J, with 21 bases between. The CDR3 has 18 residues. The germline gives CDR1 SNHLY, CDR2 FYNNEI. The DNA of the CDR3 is TGTGCCAGCAGTCCCCAGACTGGTCTGTTTAGCAGCACAGATACGCAGTATTTT. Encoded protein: CASSPQTGLFSSTDTQYF. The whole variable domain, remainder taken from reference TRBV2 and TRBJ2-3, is EPEVTQTPSHQVTQMGQEVILRCVPISNHLYFYWYRQILGQKVEFLVSFYNNEISEKSEIFDDQFSVERPDGSNFTLKIRSTKLEDSAMYFCASSPQTGLFSSTDTQYFGPGTRLTVL.

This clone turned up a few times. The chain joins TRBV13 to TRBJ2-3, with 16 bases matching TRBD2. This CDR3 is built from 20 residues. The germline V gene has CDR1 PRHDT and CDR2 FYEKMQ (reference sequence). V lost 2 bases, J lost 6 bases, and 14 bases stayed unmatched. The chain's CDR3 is CASSLSPGTSGRVVGDTQYF. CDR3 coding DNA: TGTGCCAGCAGCTTAAGCCCCGGGACTAGCGGGAGGGTCGTGGGTGATACGCAGTATTTT.

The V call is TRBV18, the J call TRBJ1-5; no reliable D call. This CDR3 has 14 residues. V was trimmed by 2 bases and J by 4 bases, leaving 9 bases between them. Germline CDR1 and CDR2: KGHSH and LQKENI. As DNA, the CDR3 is TGTGCCAGCTCACCAAACTACGGGAATCAGCCCCAGCATTTT. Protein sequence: CASSPNYGNQPQHF.

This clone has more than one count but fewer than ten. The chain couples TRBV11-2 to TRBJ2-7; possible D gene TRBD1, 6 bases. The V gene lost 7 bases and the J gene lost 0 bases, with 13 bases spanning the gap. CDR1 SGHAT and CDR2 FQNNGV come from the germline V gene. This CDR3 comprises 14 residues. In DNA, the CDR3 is TGTGCCAGCACCCTCGCGGACAGCTCCTACGAGCAGTACTTC. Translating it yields CASTLADSSYEQYF. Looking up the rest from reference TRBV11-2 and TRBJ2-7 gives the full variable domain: EAGVAQSPRYKIIEKRQSVAFWCNPISGHATLYWYQQILGQGPKLLIQFQNNGVVDDSQLPKDRFSAERLKGVDSTLKIQPAKLEDSAVYLCASTLADSSYEQYFGPGTRLTVT.

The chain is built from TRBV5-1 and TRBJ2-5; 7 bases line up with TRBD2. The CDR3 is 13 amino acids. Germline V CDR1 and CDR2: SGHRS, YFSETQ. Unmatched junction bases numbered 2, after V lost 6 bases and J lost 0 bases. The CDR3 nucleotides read TGCGCCAGCACCGGGACTAACCAAGAGACCCAGTACTTC. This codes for CASTGTNQETQYF.

CDR3 nucleotide sequence: TGTGCCAGCAGCCCACCGGGACAGGGGGCTAATGAGCAGTTCTTC. The encoded protein is CASSPPGQGANEQFF. The V call is TRBV5-4, the J call TRBJ2-1, with 12 bases that match TRBD1. V was clipped by 4 bases and J by 7 bases; unmatched bases: 6. The CDR3 loop spans 15 amino acids. Germline V gives CDR1 SGHNT, CDR2 YYREEE (reference sequence).

CDR3 DNA sequence: TGCGCCAGCAGCCAATGGAGCGGGAGTATAGATACGCAGTATTTT. This translates into CASSQWSGSIDTQYF. J is TRBJ2-3 and V is TRBV4-1, with 8 bases matching TRBD2. CDR3 length equals 15 residues. V lost 2 bases to trimming and J lost 5 bases; unmatched junction nucleotides: 6. Germline loops: CDR1 MGHRA, CDR2 YSYEKL.

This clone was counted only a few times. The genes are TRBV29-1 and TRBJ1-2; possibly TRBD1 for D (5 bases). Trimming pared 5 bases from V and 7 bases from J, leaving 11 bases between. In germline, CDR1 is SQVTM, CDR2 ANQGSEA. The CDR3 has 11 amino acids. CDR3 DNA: TGCAGCGTTCGCGGGGCTAGTGGCTACACCTTC. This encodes CSVRGASGYTF.

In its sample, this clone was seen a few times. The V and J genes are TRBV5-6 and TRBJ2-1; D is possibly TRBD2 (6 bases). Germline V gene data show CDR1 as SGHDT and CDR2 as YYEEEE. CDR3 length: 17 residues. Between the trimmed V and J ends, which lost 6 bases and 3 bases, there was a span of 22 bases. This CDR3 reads CASTPIPGTHNYNEQFF. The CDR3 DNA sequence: TGTGCCAGCACCCCCATCCCCGGGACTCACAACTACAATGAGCAGTTCTTC.

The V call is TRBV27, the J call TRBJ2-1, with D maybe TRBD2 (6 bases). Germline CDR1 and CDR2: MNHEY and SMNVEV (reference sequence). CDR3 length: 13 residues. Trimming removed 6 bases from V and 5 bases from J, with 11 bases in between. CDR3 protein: CASSPGLNNEQFF. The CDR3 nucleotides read TGTGCCAGCAGCCCGGGACTTAACAATGAGCAGTTCTTC.

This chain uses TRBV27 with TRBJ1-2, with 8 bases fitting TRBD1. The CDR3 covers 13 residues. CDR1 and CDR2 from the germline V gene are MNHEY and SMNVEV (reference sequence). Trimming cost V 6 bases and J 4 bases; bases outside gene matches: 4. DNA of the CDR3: TGTGCCAGCAGACTTGACAGGGGCTATGGCTACACCTTC. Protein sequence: CASRLDRGYGYTF.

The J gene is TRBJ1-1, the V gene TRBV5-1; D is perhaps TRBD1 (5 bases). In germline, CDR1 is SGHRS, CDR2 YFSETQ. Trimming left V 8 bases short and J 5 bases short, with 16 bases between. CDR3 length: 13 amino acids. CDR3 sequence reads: CASMPGGRTEAFF. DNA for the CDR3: TGCGCCAGTATGCCGGGGGGAAGAACTGAAGCTTTCTTT.

This chain's CDR3 is CGIRGGYGYTF. For the CDR3, the DNA is TGTGGTATCCGGGGGGGCTATGGCTACACCTTC. The chain is built from TRBV28 and TRBJ1-2; tentatively, D is TRBD1 (5 bases). The CDR3 is made up of 11 amino acids. CDR1 and CDR2 from the germline V gene are MDHEN and SYDVKM.